This T cell receptor (beta chain) is from a study of shared clonotypes between healthy human individuals. The CDR3 runs 13 residues. Germline CDR1 SQVTM, CDR2 ANQGSEA. V lost 6 bases and J 2 bases, leaving 14 bases between the germline ends. As handled by the study authors: Quality scores were absent from the junction-only immunoSEQ sequences, so filtering differed. Sequenced by immunoSEQ multiplex PCR; TCRdb stores in-frame clones only, minus some. For V, J and clone size, that table is used; D and trimming come from the DNA. Here the sample spans roughly 120,000 clones, around 66% being singletons. General study results and limits: Naive subsets generally had larger estimated richness than memory subsets.

Comment on this clone: The antigen remains undetermined.

The origin of this receptor is a woman between 25 and 40 years old in good health. The chain links TRBV29-1 to TRBJ2-7; the D call may be TRBD1 or TRBD2 (5 bases each). The sample comprised memory CD8+ T cells sorted from blood. Subset described: CD45RO+ cells pooled with CCR7-negative TemRA cells. The CDR3 reads CSVAEGQTYEQYF. The CDR3, as DNA: TGCAGCGTCGCCGAGGGGCAGACCTACGAGCAGTACTTC.